This TCR beta chain emerged from a study of cytomegalovirus exposure and HLA in healthy donors. The PCR made use of 60 Vbeta and 13 Jbeta primers. The data were produced by immunoSEQ multiplex PCR, yet TCRdb's version contains in-frame clones alone and is incomplete. The table shows approximately 100,000 clones, with about 81% occurring only once. Looked up from germline, CDR1 is SGHDT and CDR2 is YYEEEE. V was clipped by 0 bases and J by 4 bases, with 10 bases between them. The CDR3 loop spans 14 amino acids. Worth noting for this clone: Antigen unknown.

General observations from the study: Among donors in an Asian-associated ancestry cluster, a later analysis reportedly found fewer N-insertions than the approximately 700-donor mean. The HLA-A and HLA-B alleles of most subjects were reportedly predicted accurately from TCR beta sequences. Several of the most significant clusters appeared, in a later analysis, to be linked to common viral pathogens.

This chain joins TRBV5-6 and TRBJ1-2, with D possibly matching TRBD1 (5 bases). The sequenced material came from PBMCs. The source is a male donor in good health and CMV-seropositive. CDR3 bases: TGTGCCAGCAGCTTGGACAGGAGATCCTATGGCTACACCTTC. Its protein product is CASSLDRRSYGYTF.